This TCR beta chain was sequenced during a study of blood T cell repertoires in COVID-19. Assay used: immunoSEQ multiplex PCR; TCRdb lists only in-frame clones, some missing. The data hold around 100,000 clones, with about 85% observed a single time. Germline-derived CDR1 and CDR2 are SGHAT and FQNNGV. This CDR3 has 15 amino acids. V lost 5 bases and J lost 1; bases outside the gene matches: 2. The chain carries TRBV11-2 and TRBJ2-1, with 10 bases aligning to TRBD1. This receptor was identified in a man aged 50 to 59 in a cohort sampled during active COVID-19. The sequencing input was peripheral blood. CDR3: CASSRDRGSYNEQFF. The CDR3 bases are TGTGCCAGCAGCCGGGACAGGGGATCCTACAATGAGCAGTTCTTC.